This is a list of T cell receptor beta chains from one sample in a study of blood T cell repertoires in COVID-19. Only in-frame clones appear in the TCRdb table, and some are missing; sequencing was by immunoSEQ multiplex PCR. The data show around 140,000 clones, roughly 83% seen once. The specimen sequenced was peripheral blood. The receptor source for this set is a woman at least 80 years old with acute or convalescent COVID-19. Both conserved end residues are part of each CDR3. Each record gives: CDR3 protein, CDR3 DNA, D gene, V gene, clone size, J gene. The D gene is left open where the match is weak. A row's size may be missing; if present it is once, few, many or a size class.

cdr3_aa: CASSPWTGGNTEAFF; cdr3_nt: TGTGCCAGTAGTCCTTGGACAGGGGGGAACACTGAAGCTTTCTTT; d_call: TRBD1; v_call: TRBV19; clone_size: -; j_call: TRBJ1-1
cdr3_aa: CASSPGDSSYEQYF; cdr3_nt: TGCGCCAGCAGCCCCGGGGACAGCTCCTACGAGCAGTACTTC; d_call: TRBD1; v_call: TRBV4-3; clone_size: -; j_call: TRBJ2-7
cdr3_aa: CASSIDRGNNSPLHF; cdr3_nt: TGTGCCAGTAGTATAGACAGGGGGAATAATTCACCCCTCCACTTT; d_call: TRBD1; v_call: TRBV19; clone_size: -; j_call: TRBJ1-6
cdr3_aa: CASSESIRYTF; cdr3_nt: TGTGCCAGCAGTGAGTCCATCCGCTACACCTTC; d_call: -; v_call: TRBV2; clone_size: -; j_call: TRBJ1-2
cdr3_aa: CASSQHGGRGRRNSPLHF; cdr3_nt: TGCGCCAGCAGCCAACACGGAGGGAGGGGGAGGAGGAATTCACCCCTCCACTTT; d_call: -; v_call: TRBV4-1; clone_size: -; j_call: TRBJ1-6
cdr3_aa: CASSFRGTGADTQYF; cdr3_nt: TGCGCCAGCAGTTTTCGCGGGACAGGAGCGGATACGCAGTATTTT; d_call: TRBD1; v_call: TRBV10-2; clone_size: -; j_call: TRBJ2-3
cdr3_aa: CASSFGLGAYEQYF; cdr3_nt: TGTGCCAGCAGCTTTGGACTAGGGGCCTACGAGCAGTACTTC; d_call: TRBD2; v_call: TRBV7-2; clone_size: -; j_call: TRBJ2-7
cdr3_aa: CASSLYAGVGTGELFF; cdr3_nt: TGTGCCAGCAGTTTATATGCGGGGGTTGGCACCGGGGAGCTGTTTTTT; d_call: TRBD2; v_call: TRBV27; clone_size: -; j_call: TRBJ2-2
cdr3_aa: CSVWSSGRARTREQYF; cdr3_nt: TGCAGCGTGTGGTCTAGCGGGAGGGCCCGTACTCGCGAGCAGTACTTC; d_call: TRBD2; v_call: TRBV29-1; clone_size: -; j_call: TRBJ2-7
cdr3_aa: CASSGSGTSGTREQYF; cdr3_nt: TGTGCCAGCAGTGGCTCCGGGACTAGCGGGACCCGAGAGCAGTACTTC; d_call: TRBD2; v_call: TRBV6-2/TRBV6-3; clone_size: -; j_call: TRBJ2-7
cdr3_aa: CASSPVSNTEAFF; cdr3_nt: TGTGCCAGCAGCCCTGTTTCGAACACTGAAGCTTTCTTT; d_call: -; v_call: TRBV6-6; clone_size: -; j_call: TRBJ1-1
cdr3_aa: CASSVRAGGNEKLFF; cdr3_nt: TGTGCCAGCAGCGTCAGGGCGGGGGGTAATGAAAAACTGTTTTTT; d_call: -; v_call: TRBV9; clone_size: -; j_call: TRBJ1-4
cdr3_aa: CASSLDRGAKSTQYF; cdr3_nt: TGTGCCAGCAGCTTAGATCGGGGGGCTAAGAGTACGCAGTATTTT; d_call: -; v_call: TRBV7-6; clone_size: -; j_call: TRBJ2-3
cdr3_aa: CAISALAGVGYQETQYF; cdr3_nt: TGTGCCATCAGCGCCCTAGCGGGAGTCGGGTACCAAGAGACCCAGTACTTC; d_call: TRBD2; v_call: TRBV10-3; clone_size: -; j_call: TRBJ2-5
cdr3_aa: CASSYGGGTEAFF; cdr3_nt: TGTGCCAGCAGTTACGGGGGAGGCACTGAAGCTTTCTTT; d_call: -; v_call: TRBV6-5; clone_size: -; j_call: TRBJ1-1
cdr3_aa: CASSFNRGRYGYTF; cdr3_nt: TGTGCCAGCAGTTTTAACAGGGGGCGTTATGGCTACACCTTC; d_call: TRBD1; v_call: TRBV27; clone_size: -; j_call: TRBJ1-2
cdr3_aa: CASSSGQRTDTQYF; cdr3_nt: TGTGCCAGCAGCTCCGGACAGCGCACAGATACGCAGTATTTT; d_call: -; v_call: TRBV9; clone_size: once; j_call: TRBJ2-3
cdr3_aa: CASSLVVGDRANYGYTF; cdr3_nt: TGTGCCAGCAGCTTAGTGGTGGGGGACAGAGCTAACTATGGCTACACCTTC; d_call: TRBD1; v_call: TRBV7-9; clone_size: few; j_call: TRBJ1-2
cdr3_aa: CASSRRGGASYEQYF; cdr3_nt: TGTGCCAGCAGCAGGAGGGGGGGGGCGTCCTACGAGCAGTACTTC; d_call: -; v_call: TRBV7-2; clone_size: -; j_call: TRBJ2-7
cdr3_aa: CASSLDGRGGWDEQFF; cdr3_nt: TGTGCCAGCAGCTTAGATGGACGGGGGGGCTGGGATGAGCAGTTCTTC; d_call: TRBD2; v_call: TRBV11-3; clone_size: few; j_call: TRBJ2-1
cdr3_aa: CATHGQTNTEAFF; cdr3_nt: TGTGCCACTCACGGACAGACGAACACTGAAGCTTTCTTT; d_call: -; v_call: TRBV6-6; clone_size: -; j_call: TRBJ1-1
cdr3_aa: CASSLAPGQGAGYTF; cdr3_nt: TGTGCCAGCAGCTTGGCCCCCGGACAGGGGGCTGGCTACACCTTC; d_call: TRBD1; v_call: TRBV5-6; clone_size: -; j_call: TRBJ1-2